This T cell receptor beta chain comes out of a study of TIL therapy for anti-PD-1-resistant metastatic lung cancer. The study, taken as a whole, reports: Treatment-naive, never-smoker and oncogene-addicted patients were overrepresented in this highly selected cohort.

V gave up 1 base and J gave up 6 bases, with 18 bases separating them. The length of the CDR3 is 15 residues. The germline V gene encodes CDR1 GTSNPN and CDR2 SVGIG (reference sequence). Time point described: pre-treatment sample, taken before nivolumab and TIL therapy. The libraries were made with immunoSEQ v3. The method was immunoSEQ multiplex PCR; TCRdb's version includes in-frame clones alone and lacks a portion of them. The sample lists tens of thousands of clones, roughly 70% occurring once. Details on this clone: Its antigen is not identified.

The chain combines TRBV30 with TRBJ1-2; no clear D gene. This clonotype was obtained from a person aged 25-80 years with non-small cell lung cancer. Sequences were derived from blood, sampled at baseline. The CDR3 is CAWSGGRNAYDGYTF. In DNA, the CDR3 is TGTGCCTGGAGTGGTGGGAGGAACGCATATGATGGCTACACCTTC.